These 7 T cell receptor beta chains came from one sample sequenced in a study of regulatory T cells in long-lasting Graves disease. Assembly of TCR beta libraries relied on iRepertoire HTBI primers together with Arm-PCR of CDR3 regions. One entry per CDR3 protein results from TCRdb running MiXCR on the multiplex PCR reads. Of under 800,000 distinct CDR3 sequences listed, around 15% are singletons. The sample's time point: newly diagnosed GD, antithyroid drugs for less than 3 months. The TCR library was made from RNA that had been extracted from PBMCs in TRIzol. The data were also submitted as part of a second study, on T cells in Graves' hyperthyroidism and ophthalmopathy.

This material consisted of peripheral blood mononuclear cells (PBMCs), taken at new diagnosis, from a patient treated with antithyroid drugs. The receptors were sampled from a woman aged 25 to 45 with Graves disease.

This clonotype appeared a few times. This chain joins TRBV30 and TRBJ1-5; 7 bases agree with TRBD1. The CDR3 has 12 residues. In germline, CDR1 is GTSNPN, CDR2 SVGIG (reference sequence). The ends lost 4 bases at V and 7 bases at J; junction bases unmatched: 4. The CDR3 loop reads CAWKQTGQPQHF. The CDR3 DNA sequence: TGTGCCTGGAAACAGACAGGGCAGCCCCAGCATTTT.

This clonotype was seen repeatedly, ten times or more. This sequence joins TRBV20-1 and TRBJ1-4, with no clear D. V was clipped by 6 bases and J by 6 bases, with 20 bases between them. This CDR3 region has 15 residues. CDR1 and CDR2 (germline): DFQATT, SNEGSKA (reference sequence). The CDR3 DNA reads TGCAGTGCGACACCGGGGAGGGTGAGATATGAAAAACTGTTTTTT. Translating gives CSATPGRVRYEKLFF.

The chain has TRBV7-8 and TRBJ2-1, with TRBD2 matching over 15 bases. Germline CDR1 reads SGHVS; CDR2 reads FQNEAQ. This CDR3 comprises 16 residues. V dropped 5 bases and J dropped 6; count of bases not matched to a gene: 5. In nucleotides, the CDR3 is TGTGCCAGCAGCCAAGGGACTAGCGGGAGGTTCAATGAGCAGTTCTTC. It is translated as CASSQGTSGRFNEQFF.

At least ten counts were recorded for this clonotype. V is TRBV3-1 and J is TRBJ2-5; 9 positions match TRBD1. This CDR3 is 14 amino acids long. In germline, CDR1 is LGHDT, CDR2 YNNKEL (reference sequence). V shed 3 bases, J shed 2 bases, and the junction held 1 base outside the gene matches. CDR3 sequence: CASSHGTGQETQYF. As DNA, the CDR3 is TGTGCCAGCAGCCACGGGACAGGGCAAGAGACCCAGTACTTC.

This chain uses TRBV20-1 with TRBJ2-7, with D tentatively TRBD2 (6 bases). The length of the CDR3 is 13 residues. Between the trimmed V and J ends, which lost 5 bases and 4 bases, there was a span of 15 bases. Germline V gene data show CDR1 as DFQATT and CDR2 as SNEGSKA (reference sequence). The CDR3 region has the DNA TGCAGTGCTTTAGCGGTCCTATCTTACGAGCAGTACTTC. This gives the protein CSALAVLSYEQYF.

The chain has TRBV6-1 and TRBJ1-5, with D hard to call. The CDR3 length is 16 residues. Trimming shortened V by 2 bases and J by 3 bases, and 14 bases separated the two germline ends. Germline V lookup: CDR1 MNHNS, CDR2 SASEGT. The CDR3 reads CASSEPSWFPNQPQHF. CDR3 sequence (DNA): TGTGCCAGCAGTGAACCCAGTTGGTTCCCCAATCAGCCCCAGCATTTT.

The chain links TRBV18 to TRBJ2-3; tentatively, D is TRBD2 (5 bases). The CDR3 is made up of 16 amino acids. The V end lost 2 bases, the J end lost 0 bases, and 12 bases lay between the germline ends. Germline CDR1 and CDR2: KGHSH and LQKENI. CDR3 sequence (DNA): TGTGCCAGCTCACCATCGATAGCGAGCAGCACAGATACGCAGTATTTT. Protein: CASSPSIASSTDTQYF.